These 29 T cell receptor beta chains came from one sample sequenced in a study of cytotoxic CD8 clonotypes in ibrutinib-treated CLL. TCRdb's table, derived via immunoSEQ multiplex PCR, lists solely in-frame clones and lacks some. Of more than 300,000 clones listed, 80% are singletons. The specimen comprised PBMCs, sampled before ibrutinib treatment. The receptors stem from a human donor with chronic lymphocytic leukemia.

V and J are TRBV19 and TRBJ1-5; possibly TRBD1 for D (5 bases). Per the germline V gene, CDR1 is LNHDA and CDR2 is SQIVND (reference sequence). Trimming shortened V by 0 bases and J by 0 bases, and 12 bases separated the two germline ends. This CDR3 region has 17 residues. The CDR3 DNA reads as TGTGCCAGTAGTATAGATCAAAGACAGACTAGCAATCAGCCCCAGCATTTT. Amino acids: CASSIDQRQTSNQPQHF.

This clone has only one observation. The rearrangement uses TRBV4-3 and TRBJ1-3; maybe TRBD1 (5 bases). V was pared by 0 bases and J by 3 bases, with 15 bases between. The germline CDR1 and CDR2 sequences are LGHNA and YSLEER. The CDR3 consists of 17 residues. In DNA form, the CDR3 reads TGCGCCAGCAGCCAAGAAAGGCGAAGCAGGGTTGGAAACACCATATATTTT. This gives the protein CASSQERRSRVGNTIYF.

CDR3 DNA sequence: TGTGCCAGCAGCGAAGGACTAGCGGCCCCATTAAATGAGCAGTTCTTC. It specifies CASSEGLAAPLNEQFF. The genes are TRBV5-4 and TRBJ2-1, with 10 bases fitting TRBD2. With V trimmed by 4 bases and J by 7 bases, 11 bases remained unmatched. This CDR3 comprises 16 residues. Per the germline V gene, CDR1 is SGHNT and CDR2 is YYREEE (reference sequence).

The rearrangement links TRBV4-3 to TRBJ2-1; perhaps TRBD2 as D (6 bases). This CDR3 is 16 amino acids long. Trimming shortened V by 0 bases and J by 6 bases, and 15 bases separated the two germline ends. Germline V gives CDR1 LGHNA, CDR2 YSLEER. Here the CDR3 reads CASSQDPAGASNEQFF. The CDR3, as DNA: TGCGCCAGCAGCCAAGATCCAGCGGGCGCATCCAATGAGCAGTTCTTC.

The V gene is TRBV19, the J gene TRBJ1-5; TRBD1 is a possible D gene (6 bases). Germline CDR1 and CDR2: LNHDA and SQIVND (reference sequence). This CDR3 has 17 residues. V lost 2 bases to trimming and J lost 1 base, with 15 bases between them. The CDR3 DNA is TGTGCCAGTAGTATATTGCAGGGGTGGTCGAGCAATCAGCCCCAGCATTTT. It encodes CASSILQGWSSNQPQHF.

The sample holds one count of this clone. CDR3 amino acids: CASSFRRDPYNEQFF. In DNA form, the CDR3 reads TGTGCCAGCAGCTTTCGCCGGGACCCCTACAATGAGCAGTTCTTC. The rearrangement joins TRBV7-2 to TRBJ2-1; D possibly uses TRBD1 or TRBD2 (5 bases each). The CDR3 contains 15 residues. The germline V gene encodes CDR1 SGHTA and CDR2 FQGNSA. V lost 3 bases to trimming and J lost 2 bases, with 11 bases between them.

The gene calls are TRBV9 and TRBJ1-2; D call uncertain. The V gene lost 0 bases and the J gene lost 0 bases, with 12 bases spanning the gap. This CDR3 spans 16 amino acids. Germline assignment: CDR1 SGDLS and CDR2 YYNGEE. The CDR3 DNA reads TGTGCCAGCAGCGTAGGTGGCGGTCGGGCTAACTATGGCTACACCTTC. This gives the protein CASSVGGGRANYGYTF.

The chain recombines TRBV25-1 with TRBJ2-2, with 7 bases matching TRBD1. The V segment lost 4 bases and the J segment 5 bases; nucleotides outside the gene matches: 7. The germline V gene encodes CDR1 MGHDK and CDR2 SYGVNS. The CDR3 runs 15 residues. In DNA, the CDR3 is TGTGCCAGCAGTGCTAGGACAGGTGGAACCGGGGAGCTGTTTTTT. Its translation: CASSARTGGTGELFF.

This clone was observed a handful of times. The chain is built from TRBV5-1 and TRBJ2-4; 7 bases are a match to TRBD1. Germline assignment: CDR1 SGHRS and CDR2 YFSETQ. This CDR3 region has 13 residues. The trim removed 2 bases at V and 5 bases at J, leaving 1 base unmatched. DNA of the CDR3: TGCGCCAGCAGCTTCGGGACAGAAAACATTCAGTACTTC. Its translation is CASSFGTENIQYF.

V gene TRBV27 combines with J gene TRBJ2-3; a possible D gene is TRBD1 (5 bases). Trimming stripped 5 bases from V and 2 bases from J, with 14 bases between. CDR1 is MNHEY, CDR2 SMNVEV, per germline (reference sequence). The CDR3 runs to 15 residues. CDR3 sequence reads: CASSPSTAITDTQYF. The CDR3 DNA reads TGTGCCAGCAGTCCATCGACAGCCATCACAGATACGCAGTATTTT.

The J gene is TRBJ2-7, the V gene TRBV5-4; possibly TRBD1 for D (6 bases). Trimming took off 2 bases at V and 1 base at J, with 7 bases between the two ends. Germline V gene data show CDR1 as SGHNT and CDR2 as YYREEE (reference sequence). This CDR3 has 13 amino acids. The CDR3 region is CASSFRGSYEQYF. The CDR3 DNA reads as TGTGCCAGCAGCTTTAGGGGGTCCTACGAGCAGTACTTC.

The rearrangement uses TRBV6-6 and TRBJ1-4, with D unresolved. The CDR3 has 14 amino acids. In germline, CDR1 is MNHNY, CDR2 SVGAGI (reference sequence). V was shortened by 7 bases and J by 5 bases, with 14 bases between the two germline ends. The chain's CDR3 is CASTPRQMNEKLFF. CDR3 coding DNA: TGTGCCAGCACCCCTCGCCAAATGAATGAAAAACTGTTTTTT.

The rearrangement uses TRBV5-1 and TRBJ2-3; maybe TRBD1 (6 bases). The germline CDR1 and CDR2 sequences are SGHRS and YFSETQ. V was trimmed by 7 bases and J by 2 bases, leaving 11 bases between them. This CDR3 comprises 13 residues. CDR3 coding DNA: TGCGCCAGCGGGGGCAGCCTCACAGATACGCAGTATTTT. This gives the protein CASGGSLTDTQYF.

The chain combines TRBV7-8 with TRBJ1-5; no clear D gene. The CDR3 is made up of 14 amino acids. Trimming removed 3 bases at V and 7 bases at J, with 13 bases between. Germline V gene data show CDR1 as SGHVS and CDR2 as FQNEAQ. The chain's CDR3 is CASSFDYADQPQHF. The CDR3 bases are TGTGCCAGCAGCTTTGACTACGCGGACCAGCCCCAGCATTTT.

Here the CDR3 DNA reads TGTGCCAGCAGCCGATTCCCATCAGACACCTACACAGATACGCAGTATTTT. This codes for CASSRFPSDTYTDTQYF. The rearrangement uses TRBV11-2 and TRBJ2-3, with D uncertain. CDR1 and CDR2 from the germline V gene are SGHAT and FQNNGV. The CDR3 consists of 17 residues. Trimming took 5 bases from V and 2 from J, leaving 20 bases between them.

The chain links TRBV30 to TRBJ2-1; TRBD1 agrees at 8 bases. This CDR3 comprises 14 residues. V lost 4 bases and J lost 8; bases outside the gene matches: 10. Germline CDR1 and CDR2: GTSNPN and SVGIG (reference sequence). The CDR3 DNA reads TGTGCCTGGACTTGGCCTCCAGGGGGCCATGAGCAGTTCTTC. This codes for CAWTWPPGGHEQFF.

On this clone itself: This specimen includes other DNA sequences encoding the same CDR3. This chain joins TRBV28 and TRBJ2-7, with 7 nucleotides matching TRBD1. CDR3 length equals 12 residues. From germline, CDR1 is MDHEN and CDR2 SYDVKM. J gave up 3 bases and V 7 bases, and 3 bases lay outside the gene matches. The CDR3 loop reads CASTRDSYEQYF. CDR3 coding DNA: TGTGCCAGCACCAGGGACAGCTACGAGCAGTACTTC.

The chain is built from TRBV25-1 and TRBJ2-1; no clear D. The CDR3 runs 14 residues. The germline CDR1 and CDR2 sequences are MGHDK and SYGVNS. Trimming removed 4 bases from V and 9 bases from J, with 16 bases in between. The CDR3 sequence is CASSATSGPSEQFF. As DNA, the CDR3 is TGTGCCAGCAGTGCAACTTCCGGACCTTCTGAGCAGTTCTTC.

This clone was seen repeatedly, ten times or more. The chain uses TRBV6-6 and TRBJ1-1; D is perhaps TRBD1 (6 bases). The ends were cut back, 10 bases at V and 1 base at J, with 13 bases in the middle. Germline CDR1 is MNHNY and CDR2 is SVGAGI (reference sequence). The CDR3 spans 13 residues. The CDR3 bases are TGTGCCACCGGGAGGGGGGAGAACACTGAAGCTTTCTTT. Encoded protein: CATGRGENTEAFF.

This clone was seen only once. The chain links TRBV29-1 to TRBJ2-7, with TRBD2 as a possible D gene (5 bases). This CDR3 is 12 amino acids long. Germline CDR1 reads SQVTM; CDR2 reads ANQGSEA. V shed 6 bases and J shed 1 base, with 10 bases lying between them. CDR3 sequence: CSVLGKSYEQYF. In nucleotides, the CDR3 is TGCAGCGTGCTCGGGAAATCCTACGAGCAGTACTTC.

The rearrangement joins TRBV2 to TRBJ1-1; 8 nucleotides line up with TRBD1. Germline V gene data show CDR1 as SNHLY and CDR2 as FYNNEI. Trimming took 4 bases from V and 7 from J; bases not matched to a gene: 5. The CDR3 has 13 amino acids. Written as DNA, the CDR3 is TGTGCCAGCAGTGTGGACAGGGAAGGTGAAGCTTTCTTT. Protein sequence: CASSVDREGEAFF. The whole variable domain, filled in from reference TRBV2 and TRBJ1-1, reads EPEVTQTPSHQVTQMGQEVILRCVPISNHLYFYWYRQILGQKVEFLVSFYNNEISEKSEIFDDQFSVERPDGSNFTLKIRSTKLEDSAMYFCASSVDREGEAFFGQGTRLTVV.

The V call is TRBV4-3, the J call TRBJ2-7; perhaps TRBD1 as D (6 bases). V was trimmed by 0 bases and J by 3 bases, leaving 12 bases between them. CDR1 is LGHNA and CDR2 is YSLEER in the germline V gene. The length of the CDR3 is 15 residues. The CDR3 DNA reads TGCGCCAGCAGCCAAGATCACAGGGTGGGCTACGAGCAGTACTTC. Amino acids: CASSQDHRVGYEQYF.

The chain uses TRBV19 and TRBJ2-1, with a weak D call TRBD1 (6 bases). Trimming removed 1 base at V and 6 bases at J, with 7 bases between. Germline CDR1 is LNHDA and CDR2 is SQIVND (reference sequence). There are 13 residues in the CDR3. The CDR3 DNA sequence: TGTGCCAGTAGTATAGCCAGGGGCAATGAGCAGTTCTTC. This translates into CASSIARGNEQFF.

CDR3 coding DNA: TGTGCCAGCAGTGACAGGACAGGGATAAACACTGAAGCTTTCTTT. Residues: CASSDRTGINTEAFF. J is TRBJ1-1 and V is TRBV6-1; 8 bases align to TRBD1. CDR1 is MNHNS, CDR2 SASEGT, per germline. This CDR3 comprises 15 residues. Trimming removed 3 bases from V and 2 bases from J; junction bases left unmatched: 5.

This chain uses TRBV6-5 with TRBJ2-7, with 8 bases lining up with TRBD2. CDR1 MNHEY and CDR2 SVGAGI come from the germline V gene. The V and J ends lost 7 bases and 2 bases, in that order; junction bases with no gene match: 4. The CDR3 runs to 13 residues. CDR3 residues: CASKGTRPYEQYF. The DNA of the CDR3 is TGTGCCAGCAAGGGGACTAGGCCCTACGAGCAGTACTTC.

This chain joins TRBV9 and TRBJ2-1, with a weak D call TRBD2 (6 bases). Germline-derived CDR1 and CDR2 are SGDLS and YYNGEE. Trimming pared 4 bases from V and 4 bases from J, leaving 12 bases between. The CDR3 is made up of 14 amino acids. CDR3 in DNA: TGTGCCAGCAGCCTTCGGGACTCTTACAATGAGCAGTTCTTC. Amino acids: CASSLRDSYNEQFF.

V usage is TRBV6-5 and J usage is TRBJ2-1; 7 bases align to TRBD2. The CDR3 has 15 residues. With V trimmed by 6 bases and J by 0 bases, 5 bases remained unmatched. The V gene's germline CDR1 is MNHEY and CDR2 SVGAGI. This chain's CDR3 is CASRQLANSYNEQFF. The CDR3 DNA reads TGTGCCAGCAGGCAACTAGCGAACTCCTACAATGAGCAGTTCTTC.

The chain recombines TRBV11-2 with TRBJ2-5; TRBD2 aligns across 8 bases. The germline gives CDR1 SGHAT, CDR2 FQNNGV. V shed 4 bases, J shed 4 bases, and the junction held 2 bases outside the gene matches. The CDR3 has 13 amino acids. The CDR3 protein is CASSSTSVETQYF. The CDR3 DNA sequence: TGTGCCAGCAGCTCGACTAGCGTAGAGACCCAGTACTTC.

The rearrangement links TRBV27 to TRBJ2-2; 14 nucleotides line up with TRBD2. There are 21 residues in the CDR3. Germline CDR1 MNHEY, CDR2 SMNVEV (reference sequence). V shed 0 bases, J shed 3 bases, and the junction held 12 bases outside the gene matches. Written as DNA, the CDR3 is TGTGCCAGCAGTTTATCCTTACCGGGACTAGCGGGAGTAGGGTACACCGGGGAGCTGTTTTTT. This encodes CASSLSLPGLAGVGYTGELFF.